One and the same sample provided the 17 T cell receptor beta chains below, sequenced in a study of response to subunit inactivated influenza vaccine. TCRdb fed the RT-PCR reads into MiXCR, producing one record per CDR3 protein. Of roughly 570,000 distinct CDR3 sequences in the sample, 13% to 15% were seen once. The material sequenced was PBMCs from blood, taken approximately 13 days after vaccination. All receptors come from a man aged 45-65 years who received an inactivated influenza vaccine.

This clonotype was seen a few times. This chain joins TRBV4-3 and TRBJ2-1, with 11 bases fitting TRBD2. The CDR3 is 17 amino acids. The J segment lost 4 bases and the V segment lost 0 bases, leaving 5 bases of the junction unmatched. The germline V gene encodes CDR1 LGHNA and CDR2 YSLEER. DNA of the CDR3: TGCGCCAGCAGCCAAGAACCCACTAGCGGGGGATACAATGAGCAGTTCTTC. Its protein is CASSQEPTSGGYNEQFF.

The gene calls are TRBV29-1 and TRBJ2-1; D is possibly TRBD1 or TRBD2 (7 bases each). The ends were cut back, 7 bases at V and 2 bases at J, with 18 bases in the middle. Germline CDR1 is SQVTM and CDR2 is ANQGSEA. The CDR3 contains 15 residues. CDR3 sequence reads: CSDVGEGATYNEQFF. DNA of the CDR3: TGCAGCGACGTAGGGGAGGGGGCGACCTACAATGAGCAGTTCTTC.

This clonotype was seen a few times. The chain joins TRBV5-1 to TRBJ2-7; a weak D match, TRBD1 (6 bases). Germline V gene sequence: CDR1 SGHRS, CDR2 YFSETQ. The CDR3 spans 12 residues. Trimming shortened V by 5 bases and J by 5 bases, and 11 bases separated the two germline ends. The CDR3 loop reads CASRQGLDEQYF. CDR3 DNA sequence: TGCGCCAGCAGACAGGGTTTGGACGAGCAGTACTTC.

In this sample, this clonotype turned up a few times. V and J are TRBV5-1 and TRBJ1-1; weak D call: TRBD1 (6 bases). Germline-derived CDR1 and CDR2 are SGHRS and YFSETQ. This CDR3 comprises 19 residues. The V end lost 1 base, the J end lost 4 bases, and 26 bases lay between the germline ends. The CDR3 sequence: CASSLLSGRGARMGTEAFF. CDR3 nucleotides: TGCGCCAGCAGCTTGCTTAGTGGGCGGGGGGCTCGGATGGGCACTGAAGCTTTCTTT.

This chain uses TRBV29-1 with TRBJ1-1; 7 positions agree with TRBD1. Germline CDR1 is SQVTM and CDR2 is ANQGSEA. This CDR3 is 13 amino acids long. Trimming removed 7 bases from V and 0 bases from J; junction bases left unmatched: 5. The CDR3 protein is CSGRQGLNTEAFF. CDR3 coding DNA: TGCAGCGGTCGACAGGGTTTGAACACTGAAGCTTTCTTT.

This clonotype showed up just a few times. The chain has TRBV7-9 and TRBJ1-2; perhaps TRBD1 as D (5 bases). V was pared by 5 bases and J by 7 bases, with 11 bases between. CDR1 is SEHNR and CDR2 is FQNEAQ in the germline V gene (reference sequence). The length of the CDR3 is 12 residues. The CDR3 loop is CASSLQGIGYTF. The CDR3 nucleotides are TGTGCCAGCAGCCTGCAGGGTATTGGCTACACCTTC.

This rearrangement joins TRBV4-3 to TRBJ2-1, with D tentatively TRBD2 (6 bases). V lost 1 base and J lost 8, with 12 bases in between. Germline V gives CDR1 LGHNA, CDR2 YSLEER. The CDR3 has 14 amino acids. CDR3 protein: CASSQGGSGDEQFF. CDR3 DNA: TGCGCCAGCAGCCAAGGAGGTTCGGGGGATGAGCAGTTCTTC.

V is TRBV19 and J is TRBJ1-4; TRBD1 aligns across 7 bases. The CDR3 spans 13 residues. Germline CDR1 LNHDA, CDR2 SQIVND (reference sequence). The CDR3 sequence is CVSMNRGNEKLFF. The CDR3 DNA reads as TGTGTCTCAATGAACAGGGGTAATGAAAAACTGTTTTTT. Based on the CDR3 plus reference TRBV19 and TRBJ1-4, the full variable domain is DGGITQSPKYLFRKEGQNVTLSCEQNLNHDAMYWYRQDPGQGLRLIYYSQIVNDFQKGDIAEGYSVSREKKESFPLTVTSAQKNPTAFYLCVSMNRGNEKLFFGSGTQLSVL.

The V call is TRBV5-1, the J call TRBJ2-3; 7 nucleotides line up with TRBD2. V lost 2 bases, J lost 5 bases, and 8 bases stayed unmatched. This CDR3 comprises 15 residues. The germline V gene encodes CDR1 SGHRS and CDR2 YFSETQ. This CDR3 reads CASSFIRLAVDTQYF. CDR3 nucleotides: TGCGCCAGCAGCTTTATCAGACTAGCTGTAGATACGCAGTATTTT.

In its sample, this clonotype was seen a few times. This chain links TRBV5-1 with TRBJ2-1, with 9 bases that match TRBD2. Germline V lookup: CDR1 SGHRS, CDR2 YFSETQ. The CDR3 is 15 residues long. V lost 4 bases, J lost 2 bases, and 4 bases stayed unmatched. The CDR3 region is CASSSSGSTYNEQFF. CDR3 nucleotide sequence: TGCGCCAGCAGCAGTAGCGGGAGTACCTACAATGAGCAGTTCTTC.

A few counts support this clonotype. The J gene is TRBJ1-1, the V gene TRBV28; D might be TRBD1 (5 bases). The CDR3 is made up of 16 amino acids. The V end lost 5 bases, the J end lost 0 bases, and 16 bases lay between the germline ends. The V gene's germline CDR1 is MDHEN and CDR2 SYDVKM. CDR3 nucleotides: TGTGCCAGCAGTCCACCCCCCGGACAAATGAACACTGAAGCTTTCTTT. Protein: CASSPPPGQMNTEAFF.

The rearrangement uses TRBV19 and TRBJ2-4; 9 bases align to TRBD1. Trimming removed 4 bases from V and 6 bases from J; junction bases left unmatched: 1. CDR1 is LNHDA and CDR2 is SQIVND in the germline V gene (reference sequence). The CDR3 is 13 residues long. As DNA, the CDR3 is TGTGCCAGTAGTAAGGACAGGGGAAACATTCAGTACTTC. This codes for CASSKDRGNIQYF.

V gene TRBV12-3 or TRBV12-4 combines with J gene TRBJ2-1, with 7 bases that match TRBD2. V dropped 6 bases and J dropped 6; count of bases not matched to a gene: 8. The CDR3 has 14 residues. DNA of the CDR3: TGTGCCAGCAGCCCCTCGCGGGAGATCAATGAGCAGTTCTTC. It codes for CASSPSREINEQFF.

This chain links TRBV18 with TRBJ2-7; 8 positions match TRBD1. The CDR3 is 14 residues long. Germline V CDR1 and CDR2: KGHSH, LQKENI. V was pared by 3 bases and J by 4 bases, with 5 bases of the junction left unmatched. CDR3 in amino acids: CASSPGRTGYEQYF. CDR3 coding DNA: TGTGCCAGCTCACCGGGAAGGACAGGGTACGAGCAGTACTTC.

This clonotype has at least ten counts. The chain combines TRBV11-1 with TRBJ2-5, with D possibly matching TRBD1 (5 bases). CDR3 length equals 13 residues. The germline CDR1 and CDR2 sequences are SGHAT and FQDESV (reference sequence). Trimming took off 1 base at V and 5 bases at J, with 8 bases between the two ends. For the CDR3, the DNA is TGTGCCAGCAGCTTAGGTGACAGTGAGACCCAGTACTTC. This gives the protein CASSLGDSETQYF.

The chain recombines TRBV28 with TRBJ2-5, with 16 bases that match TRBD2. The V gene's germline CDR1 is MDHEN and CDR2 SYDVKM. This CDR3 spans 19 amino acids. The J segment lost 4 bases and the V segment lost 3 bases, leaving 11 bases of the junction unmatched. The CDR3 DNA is TGTGCCAGCAGTTTCACCCTGGGACTAGCGGGGGGGCAGGGAGAGACCCAGTACTTC. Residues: CASSFTLGLAGGQGETQYF. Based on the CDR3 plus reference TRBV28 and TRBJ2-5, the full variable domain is DVKVTQSSRYLVKRTGEKVFLECVQDMDHENMFWYRQDPGLGLRLIYFSYDVKMKEKGDIPEGYSVSREKKERFSLILESASTNQTSMYLCASSFTLGLAGGQGETQYFGPGTRLLVL.

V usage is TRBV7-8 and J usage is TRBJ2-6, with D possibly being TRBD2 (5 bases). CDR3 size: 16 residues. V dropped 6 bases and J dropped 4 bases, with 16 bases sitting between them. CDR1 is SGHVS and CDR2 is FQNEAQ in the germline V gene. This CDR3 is CASSLPPSGGANVLTF. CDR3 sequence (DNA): TGTGCCAGCAGTCTCCCCCCTTCGGGGGGGGCCAACGTCCTGACTTTC.